This T cell receptor beta chain is drawn from a study of shared T cell receptors in the human thymus. J lost 0 bases, V lost 7 bases, and 6 bases had no gene match. The CDR3 length is 16 residues. The V gene's germline CDR1 is MNHEY and CDR2 SMNVEV (reference sequence). The method was immunoSEQ multiplex PCR; TCRdb's version includes in-frame clones alone and lacks a portion of them. The repertoire includes 640,000 or so clones, about 87% of them detected once, and over 0.008% sits in the top ten. A further study also used this sample, focusing on human thymus T cells. In that study: Donors were healthy Finnish babies undergoing corrective operations for congenital heart defects. Both thymic and peripheral blood repertoires showed apparently biased V and J usage.

The specimen sequenced was thymocytes. The chain combines TRBV27 with TRBJ2-2, with 9 bases matching TRBD2. This sequence was found in a boy under three years old with a congenital heart defect. The CDR3 protein is CASKASGNANTGELFF. In DNA, the CDR3 is TGTGCCAGCAAAGCTAGCGGGAACGCGAACACCGGGGAGCTGTTTTTT.